The entry below describes one TCR beta chain. The sample belongs to a study of blood T cells in healthy people across ages. Primers used in a second PCR of about 6 to 11 cycles were a sample-barcoded 5' primer and a J-beta primer mix. TCRdb re-analysed the 5' RACE reads in MiXCR, keeping a single row per CDR3 protein. Of 1.4 million to 1.5 million distinct CDR3 sequences in the sample, roughly 40% were seen once. The CDR3 covers 12 residues. V lost 6 bases and J 6 bases, leaving 11 bases between the germline ends. Germline CDR1 and CDR2: MDHEN and SYDVKM. The TCR was taken from a woman under 30 in good health. The source material was blood. The gene calls are TRBV28 and TRBJ1-1; D ambiguous. The CDR3 reads CASRNQVSEAFF. CDR3 coding DNA: TGTGCCAGCAGAAACCAGGTGTCTGAAGCTTTCTTT.